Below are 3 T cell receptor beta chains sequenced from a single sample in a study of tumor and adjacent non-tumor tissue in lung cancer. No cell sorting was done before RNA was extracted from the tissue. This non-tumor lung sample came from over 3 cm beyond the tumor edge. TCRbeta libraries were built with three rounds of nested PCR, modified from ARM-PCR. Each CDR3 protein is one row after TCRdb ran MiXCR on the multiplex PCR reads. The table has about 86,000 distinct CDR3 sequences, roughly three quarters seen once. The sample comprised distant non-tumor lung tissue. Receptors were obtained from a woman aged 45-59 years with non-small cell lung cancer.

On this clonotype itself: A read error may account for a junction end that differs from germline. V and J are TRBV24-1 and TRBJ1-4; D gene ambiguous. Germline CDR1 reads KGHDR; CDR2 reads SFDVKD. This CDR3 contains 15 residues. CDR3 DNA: TGTGCCACCAGTCCCGCGACGGGAGCGAATGGAAAACTGTTTTTT. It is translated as CATSPATGANGKLFF.

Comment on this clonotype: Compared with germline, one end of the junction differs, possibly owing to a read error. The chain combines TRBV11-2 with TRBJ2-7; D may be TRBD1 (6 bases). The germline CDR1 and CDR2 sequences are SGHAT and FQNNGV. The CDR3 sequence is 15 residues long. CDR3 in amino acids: CAGSTGTRRIYEQYF. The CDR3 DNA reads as TGTGCCGGCAGCACCGGGACACGGCGCATCTACGAGCAGTACTTC.

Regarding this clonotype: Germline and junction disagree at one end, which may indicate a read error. CDR3: CSVADRGINQPQYF. CDR3 nucleotide sequence: TGCAGCGTAGCTGACAGAGGGATCAATCAGCCCCAATATTTT. The chain uses TRBV29-1 and TRBJ1-5; D might be TRBD1 (5 bases). Germline V gene sequence: CDR1 SQVTM, CDR2 ANQGSEA. This CDR3 is 14 amino acids long. Drawing the rest from reference TRBV29-1 and TRBJ1-5, the complete variable domain is SAVISQKPSRDICQRGTSLTIQCQVDSQVTMMFWYRQQPGQSLTLIATANQGSEATYESGFVIDKFPISRPNLTFSTLTVSNMSPEDSSIYLCSVADRGINQPQYFGDGTRLSIL.